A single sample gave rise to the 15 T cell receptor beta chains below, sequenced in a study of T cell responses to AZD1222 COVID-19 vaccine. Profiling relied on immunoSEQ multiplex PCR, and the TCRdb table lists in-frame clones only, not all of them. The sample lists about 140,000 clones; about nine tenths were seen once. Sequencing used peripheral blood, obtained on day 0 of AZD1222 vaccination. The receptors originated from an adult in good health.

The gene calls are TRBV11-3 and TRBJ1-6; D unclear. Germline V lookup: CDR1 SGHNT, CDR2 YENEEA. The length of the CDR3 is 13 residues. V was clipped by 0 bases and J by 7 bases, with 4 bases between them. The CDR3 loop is CASSLDMNSPLHF. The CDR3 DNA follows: TGTGCCAGCAGCTTAGATATGAATTCACCCCTCCACTTT.

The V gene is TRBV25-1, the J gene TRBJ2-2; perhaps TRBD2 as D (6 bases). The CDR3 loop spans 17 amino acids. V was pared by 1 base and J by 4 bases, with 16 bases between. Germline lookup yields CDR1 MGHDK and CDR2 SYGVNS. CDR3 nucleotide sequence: TGTGCCAGCAGTGAATCGCGGGCAGGGACTTTCACCGGGGAGCTGTTTTTT. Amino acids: CASSESRAGTFTGELFF. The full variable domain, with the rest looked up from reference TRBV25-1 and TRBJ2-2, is EADIYQTPRYLVIGTGKKITLECSQTMGHDKMYWYQQDPGMELHLIHYSYGVNSTEKGDLSSESTVSRIRTEHFPLTLESARPSHTSQYLCASSESRAGTFTGELFFGEGSRLTVL.

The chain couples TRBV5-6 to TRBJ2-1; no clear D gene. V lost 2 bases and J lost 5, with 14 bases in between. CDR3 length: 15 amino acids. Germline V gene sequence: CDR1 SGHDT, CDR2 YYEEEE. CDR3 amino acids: CASSFGLPANNEQFF. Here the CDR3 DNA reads TGTGCCAGCAGCTTCGGGCTCCCAGCTAACAATGAGCAGTTCTTC.

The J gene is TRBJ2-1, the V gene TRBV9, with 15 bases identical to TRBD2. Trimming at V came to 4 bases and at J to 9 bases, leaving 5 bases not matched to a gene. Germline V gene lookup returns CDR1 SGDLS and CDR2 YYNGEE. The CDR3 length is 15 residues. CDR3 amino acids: CASSMGTSGGFEQFF. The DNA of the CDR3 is TGTGCCAGCAGCATGGGGACTAGCGGGGGGTTTGAGCAGTTCTTC.

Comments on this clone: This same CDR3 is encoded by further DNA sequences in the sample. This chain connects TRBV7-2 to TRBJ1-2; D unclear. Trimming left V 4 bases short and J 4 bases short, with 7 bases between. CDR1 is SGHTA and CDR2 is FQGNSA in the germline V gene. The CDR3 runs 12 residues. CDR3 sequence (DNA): TGTGCCAGCAGCTCAATAGGCTATGGCTACACCTTC. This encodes CASSSIGYGYTF.

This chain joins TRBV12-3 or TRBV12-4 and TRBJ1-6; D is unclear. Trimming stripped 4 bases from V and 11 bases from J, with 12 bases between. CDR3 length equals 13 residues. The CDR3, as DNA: TGTGCCAGCAGTTCTCTAGGAAGGACACCCCTCCACTTT. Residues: CASSSLGRTPLHF.

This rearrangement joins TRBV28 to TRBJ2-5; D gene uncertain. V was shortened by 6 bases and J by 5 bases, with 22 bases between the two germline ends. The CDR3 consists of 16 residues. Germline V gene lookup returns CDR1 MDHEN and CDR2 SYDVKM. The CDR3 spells CASSPGRSQWQETQYF. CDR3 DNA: TGTGCCAGCAGCCCAGGACGGAGCCAGTGGCAGGAGACCCAGTACTTC.

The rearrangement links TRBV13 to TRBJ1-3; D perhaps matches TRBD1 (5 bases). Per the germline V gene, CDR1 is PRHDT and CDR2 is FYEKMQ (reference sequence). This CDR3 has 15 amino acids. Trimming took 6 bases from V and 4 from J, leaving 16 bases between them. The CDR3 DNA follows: TGTGCCAGCAGACTCGGCCCCCGACAGGGAAACACCATATATTTT. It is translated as CASRLGPRQGNTIYF.

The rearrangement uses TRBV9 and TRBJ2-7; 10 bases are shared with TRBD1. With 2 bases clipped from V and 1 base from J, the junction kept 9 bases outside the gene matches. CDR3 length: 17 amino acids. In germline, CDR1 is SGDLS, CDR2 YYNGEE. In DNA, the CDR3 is TGTGCCAGCAGCGTGGATACCGGGACAGGGGATTCCTACGAGCAGTACTTC. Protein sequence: CASSVDTGTGDSYEQYF.

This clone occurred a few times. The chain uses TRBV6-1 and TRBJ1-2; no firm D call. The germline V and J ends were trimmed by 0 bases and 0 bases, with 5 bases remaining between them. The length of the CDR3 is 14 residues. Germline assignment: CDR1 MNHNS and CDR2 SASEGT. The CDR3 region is CASSEAATNYGYTF. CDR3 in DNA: TGTGCCAGCAGTGAAGCAGCCACTAACTATGGCTACACCTTC.

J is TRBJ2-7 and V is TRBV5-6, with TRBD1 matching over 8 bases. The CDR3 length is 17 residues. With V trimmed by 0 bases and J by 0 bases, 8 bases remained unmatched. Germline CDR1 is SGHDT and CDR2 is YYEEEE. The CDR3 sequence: CASSLVRWQGASYEQYF. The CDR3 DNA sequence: TGTGCCAGCAGCTTGGTGAGGTGGCAGGGGGCCTCCTACGAGCAGTACTTC.

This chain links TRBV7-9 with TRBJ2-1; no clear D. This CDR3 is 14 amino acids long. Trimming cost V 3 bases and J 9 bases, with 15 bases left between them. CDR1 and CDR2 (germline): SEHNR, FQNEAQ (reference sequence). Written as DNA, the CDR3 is TGTGCCAGCAGCTTCGCCCGGAACCGGGTTGAGCAGTTCTTC. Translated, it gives CASSFARNRVEQFF.

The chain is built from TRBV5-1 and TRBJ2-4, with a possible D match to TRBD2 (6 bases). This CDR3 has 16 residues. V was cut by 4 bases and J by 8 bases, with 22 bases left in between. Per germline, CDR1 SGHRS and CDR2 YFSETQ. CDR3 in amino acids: CASSPGRGLRGDIQYF. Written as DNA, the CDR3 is TGCGCCAGCAGCCCAGGTAGGGGACTTAGAGGAGACATTCAGTACTTC.

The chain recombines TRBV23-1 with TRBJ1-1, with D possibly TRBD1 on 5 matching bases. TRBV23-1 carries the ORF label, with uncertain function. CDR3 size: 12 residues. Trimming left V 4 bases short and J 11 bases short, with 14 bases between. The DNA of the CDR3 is TGCGCCAGCAGTCGGGTGGGCCGGGGGGCTTTCTTT. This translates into CASSRVGRGAFF.

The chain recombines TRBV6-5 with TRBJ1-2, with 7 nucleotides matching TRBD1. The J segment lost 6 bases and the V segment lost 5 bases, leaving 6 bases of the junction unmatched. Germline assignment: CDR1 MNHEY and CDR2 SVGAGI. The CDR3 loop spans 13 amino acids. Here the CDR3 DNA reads TGTGCCAGCAGTACGGGGACAGCGAATGGCTACACCTTC. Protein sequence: CASSTGTANGYTF.